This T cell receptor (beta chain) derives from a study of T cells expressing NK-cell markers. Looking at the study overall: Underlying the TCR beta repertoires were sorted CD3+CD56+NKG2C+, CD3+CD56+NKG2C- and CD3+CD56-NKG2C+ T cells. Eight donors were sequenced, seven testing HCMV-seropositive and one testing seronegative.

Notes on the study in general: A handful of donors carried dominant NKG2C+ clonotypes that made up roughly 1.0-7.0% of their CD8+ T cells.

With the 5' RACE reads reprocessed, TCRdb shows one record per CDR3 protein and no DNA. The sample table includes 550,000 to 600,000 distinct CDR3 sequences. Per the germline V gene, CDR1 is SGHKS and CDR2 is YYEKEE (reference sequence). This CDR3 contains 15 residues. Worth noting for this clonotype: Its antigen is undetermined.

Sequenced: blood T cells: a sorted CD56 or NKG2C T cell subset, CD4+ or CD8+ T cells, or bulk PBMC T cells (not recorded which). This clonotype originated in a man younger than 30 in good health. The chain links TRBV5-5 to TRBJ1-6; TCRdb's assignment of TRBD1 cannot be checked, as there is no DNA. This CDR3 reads CASSLQGGGNSPLHF. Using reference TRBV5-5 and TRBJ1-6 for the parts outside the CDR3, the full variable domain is DAGVTQSPTHLIKTRGQQVTLRCSPISGHKSVSWYQQVLGQGPQFIFQYYEKEERGRGNFPDRFSARQFPNYSSELNVNALLLGDSALYLCASSLQGGGNSPLHFGNGTRLTVT.